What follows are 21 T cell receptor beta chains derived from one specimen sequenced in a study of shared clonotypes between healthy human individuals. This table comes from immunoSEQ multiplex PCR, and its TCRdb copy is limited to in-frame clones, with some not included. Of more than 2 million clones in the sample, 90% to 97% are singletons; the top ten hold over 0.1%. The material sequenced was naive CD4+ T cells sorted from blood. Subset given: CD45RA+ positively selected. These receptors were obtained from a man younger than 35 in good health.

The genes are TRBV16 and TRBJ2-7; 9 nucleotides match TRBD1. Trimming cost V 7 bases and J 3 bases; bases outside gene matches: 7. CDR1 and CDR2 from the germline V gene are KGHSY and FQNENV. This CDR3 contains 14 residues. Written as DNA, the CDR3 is TGTGCCAGCACCCCATTGACAGGGGGCTACGAGCAGTACTTC. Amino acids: CASTPLTGGYEQYF.

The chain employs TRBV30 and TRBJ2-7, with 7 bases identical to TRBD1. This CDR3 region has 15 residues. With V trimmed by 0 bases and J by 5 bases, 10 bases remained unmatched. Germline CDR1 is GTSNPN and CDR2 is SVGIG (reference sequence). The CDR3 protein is CAWSVRTGAGNEQYF. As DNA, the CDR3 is TGTGCCTGGAGTGTACGTACAGGGGCGGGCAACGAGCAGTACTTC.

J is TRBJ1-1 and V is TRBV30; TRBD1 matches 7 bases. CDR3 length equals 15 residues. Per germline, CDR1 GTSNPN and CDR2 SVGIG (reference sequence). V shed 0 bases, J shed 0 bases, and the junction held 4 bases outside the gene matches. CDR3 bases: TGTGCCTGGAGTGTAGTGGGACAGCTGAACACTGAAGCTTTCTTT. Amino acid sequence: CAWSVVGQLNTEAFF.

CDR3: CASSIWTGVNTGELFF. The DNA for the CDR3 is TGTGCCAGCAGCATCTGGACAGGGGTGAACACCGGGGAGCTGTTTTTT. The chain joins TRBV7-8 to TRBJ2-2, with TRBD1 identical over 9 bases. The CDR3 runs 16 residues. Germline-derived CDR1 and CDR2 are SGHVS and FQNEAQ. V was clipped by 5 bases and J by 1 base; unmatched bases: 5.

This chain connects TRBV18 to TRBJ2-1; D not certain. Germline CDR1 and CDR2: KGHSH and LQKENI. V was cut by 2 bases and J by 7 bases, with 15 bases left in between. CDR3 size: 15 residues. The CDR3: CASSPDSRLGNEQFF. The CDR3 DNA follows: TGTGCCAGCTCACCAGACTCCCGCTTAGGGAATGAGCAGTTCTTC. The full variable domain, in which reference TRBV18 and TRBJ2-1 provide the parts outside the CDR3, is NAGVMQNPRHLVRRRGQEARLRCSPMKGHSHVYWYRQLPEEGLKFMVYLQKENIIDESGMPKERFSAEFPKEGPSILRIQQVVRGDSAAYFCASSPDSRLGNEQFFGPGTRLTVL.

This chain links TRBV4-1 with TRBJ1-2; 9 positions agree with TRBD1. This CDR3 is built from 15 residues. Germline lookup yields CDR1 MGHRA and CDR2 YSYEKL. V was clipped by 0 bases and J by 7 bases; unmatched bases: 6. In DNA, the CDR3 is TGCGCCAGCAGCCAAGAGCAGGGACAGGGCACTGGCTACACCTTC. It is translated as CASSQEQGQGTGYTF.

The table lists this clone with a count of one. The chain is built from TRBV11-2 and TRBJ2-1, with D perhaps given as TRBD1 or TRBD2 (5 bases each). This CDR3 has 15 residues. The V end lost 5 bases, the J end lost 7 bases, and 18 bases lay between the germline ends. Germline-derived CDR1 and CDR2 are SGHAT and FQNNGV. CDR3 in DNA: TGTGCCAGCAGCCCAGTGGCAGGGAGAGAGAATGAGCAGTTCTTC. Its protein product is CASSPVAGRENEQFF.

CDR3 loop: CASSLTGGANEQYF. Written as DNA, the CDR3 is TGTGCCAGCAGCTTAACAGGGGGCGCCAACGAGCAGTACTTC. V is TRBV7-9 and J is TRBJ2-7; TRBD1 matches 9 bases. In germline, CDR1 is SEHNR, CDR2 FQNEAQ (reference sequence). Losses at the gene ends were 2 bases for V and 5 bases for J; bases not matched to a gene: 4. This CDR3 has 14 residues.

Here the CDR3 DNA reads TGCGCCAGCAGCTTGCAGAACACAGATACGCAGTATTTT. The encoded protein is CASSLQNTDTQYF. This chain joins TRBV5-1 and TRBJ2-3, with unresolved D. Germline-derived CDR1 and CDR2 are SGHRS and YFSETQ. This CDR3 region has 13 residues. Trimming pared 1 base from V and 2 bases from J, leaving 5 bases between.

In DNA, the CDR3 is TGTGCCAGCAGCGAGGGGACAGGGGTTCGAAGTTCACCCCTCCACTTT. Residues: CASSEGTGVRSSPLHF. The J gene is TRBJ1-6, the V gene TRBV5-4; 10 bases line up with TRBD1. Germline CDR1 and CDR2: SGHNT and YYREEE (reference sequence). V trimming: 4 bases; J trimming: 9 bases; junction bases outside the gene matches: 10. The CDR3 sequence is 16 residues long.

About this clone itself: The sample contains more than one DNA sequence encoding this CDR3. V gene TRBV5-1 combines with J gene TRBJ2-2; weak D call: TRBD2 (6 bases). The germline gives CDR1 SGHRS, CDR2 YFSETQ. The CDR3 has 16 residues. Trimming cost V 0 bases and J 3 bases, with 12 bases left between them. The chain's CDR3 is CASSLDGGRDTGELFF. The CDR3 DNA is TGCGCCAGCAGCTTGGACGGGGGTCGGGACACCGGGGAGCTGTTTTTT.

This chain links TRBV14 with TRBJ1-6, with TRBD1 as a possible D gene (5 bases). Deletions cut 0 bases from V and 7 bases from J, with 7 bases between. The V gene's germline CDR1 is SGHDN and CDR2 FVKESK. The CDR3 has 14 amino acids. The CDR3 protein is CASSQDRGNSPLHF. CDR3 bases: TGTGCCAGCAGCCAAGATCGGGGGAATTCACCCCTCCACTTT.

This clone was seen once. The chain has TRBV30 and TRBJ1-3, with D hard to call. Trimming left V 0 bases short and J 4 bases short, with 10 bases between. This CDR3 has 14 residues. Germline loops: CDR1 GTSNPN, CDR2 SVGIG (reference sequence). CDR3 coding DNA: TGTGCCTGGAGTGTAGATTCCCGAGGAAACACCATATATTTT. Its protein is CAWSVDSRGNTIYF.

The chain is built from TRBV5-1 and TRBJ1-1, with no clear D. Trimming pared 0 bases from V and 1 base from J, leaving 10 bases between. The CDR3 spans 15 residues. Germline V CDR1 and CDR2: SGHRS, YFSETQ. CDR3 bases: TGCGCCAGCAGCTTGGCCTTGGAGAAGAACACTGAAGCTTTCTTT. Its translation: CASSLALEKNTEAFF.

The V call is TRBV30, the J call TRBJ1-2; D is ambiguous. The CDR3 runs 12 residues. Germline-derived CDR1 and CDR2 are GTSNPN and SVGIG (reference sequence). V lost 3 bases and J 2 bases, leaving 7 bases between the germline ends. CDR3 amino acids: CAWREGNYGYTF. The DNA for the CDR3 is TGTGCCTGGAGGGAAGGAAACTATGGCTACACCTTC.

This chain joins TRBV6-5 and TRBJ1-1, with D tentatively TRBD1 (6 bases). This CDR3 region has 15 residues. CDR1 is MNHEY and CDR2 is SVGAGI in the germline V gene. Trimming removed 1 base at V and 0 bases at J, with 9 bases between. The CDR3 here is CASSYLQGLNTEAFF. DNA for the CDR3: TGTGCCAGCAGTTACTTACAGGGTCTGAACACTGAAGCTTTCTTT.

CDR3 loop: CAISESLGNTIYF. In nucleotides, the CDR3 is TGTGCCATCAGTGAGTCGTTAGGAAACACCATATATTTT. The chain is built from TRBV10-3 and TRBJ1-3; D is undetermined. The length of the CDR3 is 13 residues. CDR1 and CDR2 (germline): ENHRY, SYGVKD. V dropped 0 bases and J dropped 4 bases, with 4 bases sitting between them.

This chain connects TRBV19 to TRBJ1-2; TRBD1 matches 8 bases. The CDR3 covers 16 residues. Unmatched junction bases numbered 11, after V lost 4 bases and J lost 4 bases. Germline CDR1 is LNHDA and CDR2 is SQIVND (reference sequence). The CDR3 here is CASSRLGQGTPYGYTF. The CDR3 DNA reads TGTGCCAGTAGTAGACTCGGACAGGGAACTCCCTATGGCTACACCTTC.

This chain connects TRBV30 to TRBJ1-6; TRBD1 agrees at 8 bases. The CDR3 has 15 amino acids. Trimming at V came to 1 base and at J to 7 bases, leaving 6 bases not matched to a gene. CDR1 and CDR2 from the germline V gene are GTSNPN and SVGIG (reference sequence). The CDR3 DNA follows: TGTGCCTGGAGTGGTGAGGGACAGGCAAATTCACCCCTCCACTTT. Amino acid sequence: CAWSGEGQANSPLHF.

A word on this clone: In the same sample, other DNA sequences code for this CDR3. The chain's CDR3 is CAWTGDRETQYF. The CDR3 DNA reads as TGTGCCTGGACCGGTGACAGAGAGACCCAGTACTTC. This chain uses TRBV30 with TRBJ2-5, with a weak D call TRBD1 (5 bases). Germline V gene data show CDR1 as GTSNPN and CDR2 as SVGIG (reference sequence). This CDR3 is built from 12 residues. V was clipped by 4 bases and J by 4 bases, with 10 bases between them.

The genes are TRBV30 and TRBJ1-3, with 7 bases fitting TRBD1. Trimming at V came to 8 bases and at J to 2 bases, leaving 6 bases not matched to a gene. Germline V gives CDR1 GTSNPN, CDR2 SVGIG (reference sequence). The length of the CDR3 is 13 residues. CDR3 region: CAHQGGPGNTIYF. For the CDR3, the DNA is TGTGCCCATCAGGGGGGTCCTGGAAACACCATATATTTT.